The text below deals with one TCR beta chain. The data stem from a study of OX40 agonist ivuxolimab in advanced cancers. This CDR3 has 16 residues. Germline assignment: CDR1 SGDLS and CDR2 YYNGEE. With 3 bases removed from V and 2 bases from J, the gap between germline ends came to 15 bases. The table came from immunoSEQ multiplex PCR; TCRdb's copy has only in-frame clones and leaves some out. The table lists some 75,000 clones, 85% of them singletons. The clonotype originates from an adult with an advanced solid tumor such as melanoma, head and neck, liver or kidney cancer. The chain recombines TRBV9 with TRBJ1-3, with D tentatively TRBD1 (5 bases). Source: CD4+ or CD8+ T cells sorted from blood, taken in a trial of the OX40 agonist ivuxolimab. This chain's CDR3 is CASSAALTGAGNTIYF. DNA of the CDR3: TGTGCCAGCAGCGCCGCACTTACGGGGGCTGGAAACACCATATATTTT.